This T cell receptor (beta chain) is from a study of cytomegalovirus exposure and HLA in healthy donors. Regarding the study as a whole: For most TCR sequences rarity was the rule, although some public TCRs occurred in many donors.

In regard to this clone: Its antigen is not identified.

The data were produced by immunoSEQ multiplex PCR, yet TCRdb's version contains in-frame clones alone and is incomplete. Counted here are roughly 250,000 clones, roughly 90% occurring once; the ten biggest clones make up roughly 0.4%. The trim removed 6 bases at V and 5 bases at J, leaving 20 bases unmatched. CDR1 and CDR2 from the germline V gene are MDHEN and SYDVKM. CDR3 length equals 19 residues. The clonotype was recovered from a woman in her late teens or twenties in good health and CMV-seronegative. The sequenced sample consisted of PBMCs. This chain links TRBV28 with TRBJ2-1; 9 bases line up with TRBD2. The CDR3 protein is CASREPVAGGPVVDNEQFF. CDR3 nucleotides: TGTGCCAGCAGGGAACCCGTGGCGGGGGGGCCCGTCGTAGACAATGAGCAGTTCTTC.